These T cell receptor beta chains were read from a single sample in a study of shared clonotypes between healthy human individuals. The protocol was immunoSEQ multiplex PCR, while the TCRdb copy is restricted to in-frame clones and leaves out a portion. This table has around 1.6 million clones, around 98% appearing once. The sample comprised naive CD4+ T cells sorted from blood. These receptors all come from a man younger than 40 in good health. CDR3s include the opening cysteine and the closing phenylalanine or tryptophan. Fields, in order: J gene, V gene, CDR3 protein.

j_gene: TRBJ1-5
v_gene: TRBV11-2
CDR3aa: CASSLGSLLDNQPQHF

j_gene: TRBJ2-7
v_gene: TRBV28
CDR3aa: CASRPFGTRGPHEQYF

j_gene: TRBJ2-2
v_gene: TRBV6-5
CDR3aa: CASSLMEINTGELFF

j_gene: TRBJ2-7
v_gene: TRBV19
CDR3aa: CASKRQVSSYEQYF

j_gene: TRBJ2-1
v_gene: TRBV9
CDR3aa: CASSVDGIYNEQFF

j_gene: TRBJ2-3
v_gene: TRBV7-9
CDR3aa: CASSRTTGLAGEDTQYF

j_gene: TRBJ2-2
v_gene: TRBV25-1
CDR3aa: CASSELAGVAGELFF

j_gene: TRBJ2-1
v_gene: TRBV5-1
CDR3aa: CASSLALKIYNEQFF

j_gene: TRBJ2-7
v_gene: TRBV9
CDR3aa: CASSSAAGGPNEQYF

j_gene: TRBJ2-2
v_gene: TRBV28
CDR3aa: CASSYPDRTTGELFF

j_gene: TRBJ2-3
v_gene: TRBV5-1
CDR3aa: CASSLGGPPDTQYF

j_gene: TRBJ2-3
v_gene: TRBV5-1
CDR3aa: CASSSQGDTQYF

j_gene: TRBJ2-2
v_gene: TRBV25-1
CDR3aa: CASSRPFLGTGELFF

j_gene: TRBJ1-4
v_gene: TRBV5-1
CDR3aa: CASSFSPDRALGKLFF

j_gene: TRBJ2-1
v_gene: TRBV27
CDR3aa: CASRDPYNEQFF

j_gene: TRBJ1-5
v_gene: TRBV10-3
CDR3aa: CAIRTGPGSDQPQHF

j_gene: TRBJ2-7
v_gene: TRBV10-1
CDR3aa: CASSAGTGFGSYEQYF

j_gene: TRBJ2-7
v_gene: TRBV15
CDR3aa: CATSRERLATEQYF

j_gene: TRBJ2-2
v_gene: TRBV29-1
CDR3aa: CSVEPTNTGELFF

j_gene: TRBJ2-7
v_gene: TRBV5-1
CDR3aa: CASRAVRGGLAEQYF

j_gene: TRBJ2-7
v_gene: TRBV2
CDR3aa: CASSGPGRTGSYEQYF

j_gene: TRBJ2-2
v_gene: TRBV4-3
CDR3aa: CASSRTELAGAGELFF

j_gene: TRBJ1-2
v_gene: TRBV28
CDR3aa: CASTLGGEVYGYTF

j_gene: TRBJ1-4
v_gene: TRBV19
CDR3aa: CASSIQLTANEKLFF

j_gene: TRBJ2-7
v_gene: TRBV28
CDR3aa: CASSGHNLGPYEQYF

j_gene: TRBJ1-5
v_gene: TRBV6-6
CDR3aa: CASSYSQGAQPQHF

j_gene: TRBJ2-3
v_gene: TRBV7-9
CDR3aa: CASSLRSITDTQYF

j_gene: TRBJ2-7
v_gene: TRBV19
CDR3aa: CASSKWGRTSGNYEQYF

j_gene: TRBJ2-3
v_gene: TRBV5-4
CDR3aa: CASSLPSTDTQYF

j_gene: TRBJ1-1
v_gene: TRBV28
CDR3aa: CASTLGAMNTEAFF

j_gene: TRBJ1-4
v_gene: TRBV9
CDR3aa: CASSFRTGGEKLFF

j_gene: TRBJ2-4
v_gene: TRBV10-3
CDR3aa: CAIGTSGSQNIQYF

j_gene: TRBJ2-2
v_gene: TRBV9
CDR3aa: CASSVGGNTGELFF

j_gene: TRBJ1-1
v_gene: TRBV5-6
CDR3aa: CASSLSSRDRGLNTEAFF

j_gene: TRBJ2-1
v_gene: TRBV5-1
CDR3aa: CASSPGTSGIYEQFF

j_gene: TRBJ2-5
v_gene: TRBV10-1
CDR3aa: CASRSADQETQYF

j_gene: TRBJ2-1
v_gene: TRBV7-9
CDR3aa: CASSRVRSAGYNEQFF

j_gene: TRBJ2-5
v_gene: TRBV9
CDR3aa: CASSVGQLQETQYF

j_gene: TRBJ2-5
v_gene: TRBV19
CDR3aa: CASSITGIQETQYF

j_gene: TRBJ1-4
v_gene: TRBV4-3
CDR3aa: CASSQDAAGVSIGEKLFF

j_gene: TRBJ2-3
v_gene: TRBV5-6
CDR3aa: CASSFTGYDTDTQYF

j_gene: TRBJ2-3
v_gene: TRBV5-1
CDR3aa: CASSWGTVITDTQYF

j_gene: TRBJ2-7
v_gene: TRBV28
CDR3aa: CASLGGEQYF

j_gene: TRBJ2-5
v_gene: TRBV5-1
CDR3aa: CASSLEVETQYF

j_gene: TRBJ2-7
v_gene: TRBV4-1
CDR3aa: CASSPRTPYEQYF

j_gene: TRBJ1-1
v_gene: TRBV5-4
CDR3aa: CASSLPNTEAFF

j_gene: TRBJ2-1
v_gene: TRBV7-2
CDR3aa: CATRAGGGWTNEQFF

j_gene: TRBJ2-5
v_gene: TRBV10-3
CDR3aa: CAIGRHGETQYF

j_gene: TRBJ2-1
v_gene: TRBV6-4
CDR3aa: CASSDGAENEQFF

j_gene: TRBJ2-7
v_gene: TRBV10-3
CDR3aa: CAISESTSGRVEQYF

j_gene: TRBJ2-5
v_gene: TRBV5-1
CDR3aa: CASSLEIPETQYF